These T cell receptor beta chains were read from a single sample in a study of blood T cell repertoires in COVID-19. Measured with immunoSEQ multiplex PCR; TCRdb has only the in-frame clones, and not every one. The sample records about 180,000 clones, approximately 90% being singletons. Sequenced sample: peripheral blood. These receptors originate from a woman between 25 and 40 years old with acute or convalescent COVID-19. The CDR3 runs from the conserved cysteine through the conserved F or W. D genes are given only for firm matches. Where a row states a size, it is once, few, many or the class of an expanded clone; other rows omit it.

clone_size: .; j_call: TRBJ1-1; v_call: TRBV5-1; d_call: TRBD1; cdr3_aa: CASKGTDNTEAFF; cdr3_nt: TGCGCCAGCAAGGGGACAGACAACACTGAAGCTTTCTTT
clone_size: .; j_call: TRBJ2-7; v_call: TRBV5-1; d_call: TRBD1; cdr3_aa: CASSTGQGLDEQYF; cdr3_nt: TGCGCCAGCAGCACCGGACAGGGATTGGACGAGCAGTACTTC
clone_size: .; j_call: TRBJ2-7; v_call: TRBV5-1; d_call: TRBD1; cdr3_aa: CASTTGTGNPYEQYF; cdr3_nt: TGCGCCAGCACCACCGGGACAGGGAATCCCTACGAGCAGTACTTC
clone_size: .; j_call: TRBJ2-2; v_call: TRBV7-2; d_call: .; cdr3_aa: CASSLGLARELFF; cdr3_nt: TGTGCCAGCAGCTTAGGGTTAGCGAGGGAGCTGTTTTTT
clone_size: few; j_call: TRBJ1-2; v_call: TRBV5-1; d_call: .; cdr3_aa: CASSLGAGRHGYTF; cdr3_nt: TGCGCCAGCAGCTTAGGGGCAGGGCGTCATGGCTACACCTTC
clone_size: few; j_call: TRBJ1-1; v_call: TRBV3-1/TRBV3-2; d_call: .; cdr3_aa: CASSHLRTEAFF; cdr3_nt: TGTGCCAGCAGCCATCTTCGGACAGAAGCTTTCTTT
clone_size: .; j_call: TRBJ2-1; v_call: TRBV30; d_call: TRBD2; cdr3_aa: CAFQAGAYNEQFF; cdr3_nt: TGTGCCTTTCAAGCGGGGGCCTACAATGAGCAGTTCTTC
clone_size: .; j_call: TRBJ2-1; v_call: TRBV19; d_call: TRBD2; cdr3_aa: CASKGLAGESYNEQFF; cdr3_nt: TGTGCCAGTAAGGGGCTAGCGGGGGAATCCTACAATGAGCAGTTCTTC
clone_size: .; j_call: TRBJ2-1; v_call: TRBV4-1; d_call: .; cdr3_aa: CASSQDQGGSDKPYEQFF; cdr3_nt: TGCGCCAGCAGCCAAGACCAAGGGGGTTCAGACAAACCGTATGAGCAGTTCTTC
clone_size: .; j_call: TRBJ2-3; v_call: TRBV6-1; d_call: TRBD2; cdr3_aa: CASSEEREGPGTDTQYF; cdr3_nt: TGTGCCAGCAGTGAAGAGCGGGAGGGCCCAGGCACAGATACGCAGTATTTT
clone_size: .; j_call: TRBJ2-5; v_call: TRBV3-1/TRBV3-2; d_call: TRBD2; cdr3_aa: CASSQVLAGGSETQYF; cdr3_nt: TGTGCCAGCAGCCAAGTCTTGGCGGGAGGTTCTGAGACCCAGTACTTC
clone_size: .; j_call: TRBJ2-1; v_call: TRBV5-1; d_call: .; cdr3_aa: CASSLLNLGDNEQFF; cdr3_nt: TGCGCCAGCAGCTTGCTGAACCTCGGGGACAATGAGCAGTTCTTC
clone_size: .; j_call: TRBJ2-2; v_call: TRBV6-5; d_call: .; cdr3_aa: CASSLVNTGELFF; cdr3_nt: TGTGCCAGCAGCCTCGTAAACACCGGGGAGCTGTTTTTT
clone_size: .; j_call: TRBJ1-2; v_call: TRBV2; d_call: TRBD1; cdr3_aa: CAGLYDRGQGYTF; cdr3_nt: TGTGCCGGCCTTTATGACAGGGGGCAAGGCTACACCTTC
clone_size: .; j_call: TRBJ1-2; v_call: TRBV9; d_call: TRBD1; cdr3_aa: CASSATGSGEVYGYTF; cdr3_nt: TGTGCCAGCAGCGCGACAGGGTCGGGGGAGGTGTATGGCTACACCTTC
clone_size: .; j_call: TRBJ1-2; v_call: TRBV5-4; d_call: TRBD1; cdr3_aa: CASSFGQGAYYGYTF; cdr3_nt: TGTGCCAGCAGCTTTGGGCAGGGGGCGTACTATGGCTACACCTTC
clone_size: .; j_call: TRBJ2-1; v_call: TRBV7-6; d_call: TRBD2; cdr3_aa: CASSISSGSSYNEQFF; cdr3_nt: TGTGCCAGCAGCATATCTAGCGGGAGTTCCTACAATGAGCAGTTCTTC
clone_size: .; j_call: TRBJ1-2; v_call: TRBV6-6; d_call: .; cdr3_aa: CASSLARSYGYTF; cdr3_nt: TGTGCCAGCAGTCTGGCCCGGAGCTATGGCTACACCTTC
clone_size: .; j_call: TRBJ2-2; v_call: TRBV3-1/TRBV3-2; d_call: TRBD2; cdr3_aa: CASRRGGVTGELFF; cdr3_nt: TGTGCCAGCCGACGGGGGGGAGTCACCGGGGAGCTGTTTTTT
clone_size: .; j_call: TRBJ2-5; v_call: TRBV2; d_call: .; cdr3_aa: CATSESGPQETQYF; cdr3_nt: TGTGCCACCTCAGAGAGCGGTCCCCAAGAGACCCAGTACTTC
clone_size: .; j_call: TRBJ2-7; v_call: TRBV5-4; d_call: .; cdr3_aa: CASSMGDEQYF; cdr3_nt: TGTGCCAGCAGCATGGGCGACGAGCAGTACTTC
clone_size: .; j_call: TRBJ2-7; v_call: TRBV2; d_call: TRBD2; cdr3_aa: CASSELAGFAYEQYF; cdr3_nt: TGTGCCAGCAGCGAACTAGCGGGATTCGCCTACGAGCAGTACTTC
clone_size: .; j_call: TRBJ2-1; v_call: TRBV5-1; d_call: TRBD1; cdr3_aa: CASSSQQGMGFF; cdr3_nt: TGCGCCAGCAGCTCCCAACAGGGGATGGGGTTCTTC
clone_size: .; j_call: TRBJ2-2; v_call: TRBV5-1; d_call: .; cdr3_aa: CASSGEWGLNTGELFF; cdr3_nt: TGCGCCAGCTCCGGCGAATGGGGCCTAAACACCGGGGAGCTGTTTTTT
clone_size: once; j_call: TRBJ2-1; v_call: TRBV4-2; d_call: .; cdr3_aa: CASSPSLNHGDNEQFF; cdr3_nt: TGTGCCAGCAGCCCCTCCCTTAACCACGGAGACAATGAGCAGTTCTTC
clone_size: .; j_call: TRBJ1-2; v_call: TRBV27; d_call: TRBD1; cdr3_aa: CASSLAGGIVGYTF; cdr3_nt: TGTGCCAGCAGTTTGGCAGGGGGAATAGTTGGCTACACCTTC
clone_size: once; j_call: TRBJ1-1; v_call: TRBV5-6; d_call: TRBD1; cdr3_aa: CASSAGGRNTEAFF; cdr3_nt: TGTGCCAGCAGCGCAGGGGGAAGAAATACTGAAGCTTTCTTT
clone_size: .; j_call: TRBJ2-1; v_call: TRBV19; d_call: .; cdr3_aa: CASSNSIGEQFF; cdr3_nt: TGTGCCAGTAGTAACTCAATCGGGGAGCAGTTCTTC
clone_size: .; j_call: TRBJ2-3; v_call: TRBV3-1/TRBV3-2; d_call: .; cdr3_aa: CASSQVRDTQYF; cdr3_nt: TGTGCCAGCAGCCAAGTCCGAGATACGCAGTATTTT
clone_size: .; j_call: TRBJ1-6; v_call: TRBV18; d_call: .; cdr3_aa: CASSPSVGDSLHF; cdr3_nt: TGTGCCAGCTCACCATCAGTAGGGGACTCCCTCCACTTT
clone_size: .; j_call: TRBJ2-7; v_call: TRBV18; d_call: TRBD1; cdr3_aa: CASSSTGGYEQYF; cdr3_nt: TGTGCCAGCTCATCGACAGGGGGCTACGAGCAGTACTTC
clone_size: .; j_call: TRBJ2-5; v_call: TRBV7-9; d_call: .; cdr3_aa: CASSLIEQETQYF; cdr3_nt: TGTGCCAGCAGCTTAATTGAGCAAGAGACCCAGTACTTC
clone_size: once; j_call: TRBJ2-7; v_call: TRBV5-6; d_call: .; cdr3_aa: CASSFRFQGNYEQYF; cdr3_nt: TGTGCCAGCAGCTTCAGGTTTCAGGGGAACTACGAGCAGTACTTC
clone_size: .; j_call: TRBJ1-3; v_call: TRBV5-1; d_call: .; cdr3_aa: CASSLRGIPDGGNTIYF; cdr3_nt: TGCGCCAGCAGCTTGAGGGGGATCCCGGACGGTGGAAACACCATATATTTT
clone_size: .; j_call: TRBJ1-4; v_call: TRBV5-5; d_call: .; cdr3_aa: CASSLAATNEKLFF; cdr3_nt: TGTGCCAGCAGCTTGGCGGCAACTAATGAAAAACTGTTTTTT
clone_size: .; j_call: TRBJ2-1; v_call: TRBV19; d_call: .; cdr3_aa: CASSIFPKEVQFF; cdr3_nt: TGTGCCAGTAGTATCTTTCCGAAGGAGGTTCAGTTCTTC
clone_size: .; j_call: TRBJ2-7; v_call: TRBV11-2; d_call: .; cdr3_aa: CASSLGTLINEQYF; cdr3_nt: TGTGCCAGCAGCTTAGGGACTCTTATTAACGAGCAGTACTTC
clone_size: few; j_call: TRBJ2-7; v_call: TRBV15; d_call: TRBD1; cdr3_aa: CATSTRQGRNEQYF; cdr3_nt: TGTGCCACCAGCACCCGACAGGGAAGGAACGAGCAGTACTTC
clone_size: .; j_call: TRBJ1-2; v_call: TRBV12-3/TRBV12-4; d_call: .; cdr3_aa: CASSLQDNYGYTF; cdr3_nt: TGTGCCAGCAGTTTACAGGATAACTATGGCTACACCTTC
clone_size: .; j_call: TRBJ2-7; v_call: TRBV30; d_call: .; cdr3_aa: CASNHRDSYEQYF; cdr3_nt: TGTGCCTCGAATCACAGGGACTCCTACGAGCAGTACTTC
clone_size: .; j_call: TRBJ1-1; v_call: TRBV5-1; d_call: .; cdr3_aa: CASSTRLFRDEAFF; cdr3_nt: TGCGCCAGCAGCACCCGTTTATTCAGGGATGAAGCTTTCTTT
clone_size: .; j_call: TRBJ2-7; v_call: TRBV30; d_call: TRBD2; cdr3_aa: CACLAGVYEQYF; cdr3_nt: TGTGCCTGCTTAGCGGGAGTGTACGAGCAGTACTTC
clone_size: .; j_call: TRBJ1-1; v_call: TRBV5-1; d_call: TRBD1; cdr3_aa: CASSPRDRGQAFF; cdr3_nt: TGCGCCAGCAGCCCCCGGGACAGGGGCCAAGCTTTCTTT
clone_size: .; j_call: TRBJ2-3; v_call: TRBV3-1/TRBV3-2; d_call: TRBD1; cdr3_aa: CASSHSGTGLTDTQYF; cdr3_nt: TGTGCCAGCAGCCACTCCGGGACAGGCCTAACAGATACGCAGTATTTT
clone_size: .; j_call: TRBJ2-5; v_call: TRBV3-1/TRBV3-2; d_call: TRBD2; cdr3_aa: CASSQEIGGRETQYF; cdr3_nt: TGTGCCAGCAGCCAAGAAATAGGCGGGAGAGAGACCCAGTACTTC
clone_size: .; j_call: TRBJ2-6; v_call: TRBV24-1; d_call: .; cdr3_aa: CATSDPFGANVLTF; cdr3_nt: TGTGCCACCAGTGACCCATTCGGGGCCAACGTCCTGACTTTC
clone_size: .; j_call: TRBJ2-1; v_call: TRBV9; d_call: .; cdr3_aa: CASSVGASSYNEQFF; cdr3_nt: TGTGCCAGCAGCGTAGGTGCCAGCTCCTACAATGAGCAGTTCTTC
clone_size: .; j_call: TRBJ2-7; v_call: TRBV29-1; d_call: TRBD1; cdr3_aa: CSALTGAEQYF; cdr3_nt: TGCAGCGCCCTGACAGGGGCCGAGCAGTACTTC
clone_size: .; j_call: TRBJ2-1; v_call: TRBV7-2; d_call: TRBD2; cdr3_aa: CASSLAGLARYNEQFF; cdr3_nt: TGTGCCAGCAGCTTAGCGGGACTAGCGAGATACAATGAGCAGTTCTTC